This T cell receptor beta chain was found in a study of blood T cell repertoires in COVID-19. Study details: COVID-19 samples collected from the United States, Italy and Spain covered acute and convalescent phases. In each case, the material was cDNA or gDNA derived from T cells, B-cell-depleted T cells, or PBMCs.

Per the original data handling: Cell counts per sample came from amplifying reference gene primers. Sequencing was performed with immunoSEQ multiplex PCR; in TCRdb, only in-frame clones are kept and a portion is missing. The V and J calls and the clone size are those of that table, but D and trimming were determined from the DNA. The sample lists 24,000 or so clones, 75% to 90% occurring once. V was shortened by 4 bases and J by 0 bases, with 8 bases between the two germline ends. CDR3 length equals 14 residues. The germline V gene has CDR1 SGDLS and CDR2 YYNGEE. This chain uses TRBV9 with TRBJ2-4; D might be TRBD2 (5 bases). The source of this sequence is a woman aged 80 or over with acute or convalescent COVID-19. The sequencing sample was made of peripheral blood. The CDR3 spells CASSPSLAKNIQYF. The DNA for the CDR3 is TGTGCCAGCAGCCCTAGCCTAGCCAAAAACATTCAGTACTTC.